The rows below give T cell receptor beta chains drawn from one sample of a study of early T cells in non-severe SARS-CoV-2 infection. TCRdb reprocessed the 5' RACE reads via MiXCR and lists one record per CDR3 protein. The sample consists of 70,000 to 85,000 distinct CDR3 sequences, roughly 12% of them appearing once. The sequenced sample was whole blood, obtained at baseline. The receptors shown here come from an adult who was a healthcare worker with PCR-confirmed SARS-CoV-2 infection or an uninfected control (not recorded which). The donor label of this sample is uncertain. Both conserved end residues are part of each CDR3. Fields, in order: J gene, clone size, CDR3 length, D gene, V gene, CDR3 DNA, CDR3 protein. D genes are given only for firm matches. Some rows mark clone size as missing; the rest say once, few, many or name a class of expanded clone.

TRBJ1-2 few 15 . TRBV5-1 TGCGCCAGCAGCTTGGAATCCCGCGGACCCTATGGCTACACCTTC CASSLESRGPYGYTF
TRBJ2-1 few 16 . TRBV4-2 TGTGCCAGCAGCCACCCGGGGGCTTCGGGTGACAATGAGCAGTTCTTC CASSHPGASGDNEQFF
TRBJ1-2 . 13 . TRBV29-1 TGCAGCGTTGCGGGGGACTCTAACTATGGCTACACCTTC CSVAGDSNYGYTF
TRBJ2-7 . 15 . TRBV5-4 TGTGCCAGCAGCTTCTCGGGGGACAGTGTTGCCGAGCAGTACTTC CASSFSGDSVAEQYF
TRBJ1-1 . 14 . TRBV7-2 TGTGCCAGCAGCTCCGGCCGTTTGAACACTGAAGCTTTCTTT CASSSGRLNTEAFF
TRBJ2-7 . 13 TRBD1 TRBV12-3/TRBV12-4 TGTGCCAGCAGCCTCAGACAGGGGAACGAGCAGTACTTC CASSLRQGNEQYF
TRBJ2-7 . 16 . TRBV19 TGTGCCAGTAGTCTAACCAGTCTTACCTCCTCCTACGAGCAGTACTTC CASSLTSLTSSYEQYF
TRBJ2-1 once 12 . TRBV12-3/TRBV12-4 TGTGCCAGCAGTTTAGGGGACTATGAGCAGTTCTTC CASSLGDYEQFF
TRBJ1-5 . 16 TRBD1 TRBV16 TGTGCCAGCAGCCAACAGGGGGGGGCGCGAAATCAGCCCCAGCATTTT CASSQQGGARNQPQHF
TRBJ2-3 few 14 . TRBV18 TGTGCCAGCTCACTTGGACTGAATGCAGATACGCAGTATTTT CASSLGLNADTQYF
TRBJ2-7 . 16 . TRBV5-5 TGTGCCAGCAGCTTGGCACTCACGGCAGGGGGGTACGAGCAGTACTTC CASSLALTAGGYEQYF
TRBJ1-1 . 15 . TRBV6-5 TGTGCCAGCAGTTACCGGGGCAGCCTGAACACTGAAGCTTTCTTT CASSYRGSLNTEAFF
TRBJ2-1 . 16 TRBD2 TRBV20-1 TGCAGTGCTAGGTCCCTCATAGCGGGATCCTACAATGAGCAGTTCTTC CSARSLIAGSYNEQFF
TRBJ1-3 . 13 . TRBV7-2 TGTGCCAGCAGCCCGATACCGGGAAACACCATATATTTT CASSPIPGNTIYF
TRBJ1-3 many 18 TRBD1 TRBV5-1 TGCGCCAGCAGCTTGGTGGGACAGGGCCTCCTCTCTGGAAACACCATATATTTT CASSLVGQGLLSGNTIYF
TRBJ1-2 . 15 . TRBV2 TGTGCCAGCATTATCGCGGACGGGGGGTATTATGGCTACACCTTC CASIIADGGYYGYTF
TRBJ2-7 few 14 TRBD1 TRBV6-5 TGTGCCAGCAACCTGCGACAGGGGGCGAACGAGCAGTACTTC CASNLRQGANEQYF
TRBJ2-4 . 15 . TRBV6-6 TGTGCCAGCAGTTACGGCGGGACAGCGAAAAACATTCAGTACTTC CASSYGGTAKNIQYF
TRBJ2-1 many 16 TRBD2 TRBV2 TGTGCCAGCAGTTCAGTAGCGGGAGGGCCAGGGCATGAGCAGTTCTTC CASSSVAGGPGHEQFF
TRBJ2-2 . 16 TRBD1 TRBV6-6 TGTGCCAGCAGTACATCGGACAGGGGGAATACCGGGGAGCTGTTTTTT CASSTSDRGNTGELFF
TRBJ1-1 many 13 . TRBV18 TGTGCCAGCTCACCATCCCGGGGGACTGAAGCTTTCTTT CASSPSRGTEAFF
TRBJ2-7 . 14 . TRBV9 TGTGCCAGCAGCGTAGCCGGGCAGGCCTACGAGCAGTACTTC CASSVAGQAYEQYF
TRBJ2-1 . 13 TRBD1 TRBV9 TGTGCCAGCAGGGGACAGGGGATGAATGAGCAGTTCTTC CASRGQGMNEQFF
TRBJ2-7 . 17 . TRBV5-1 TGCGCCAGCAGCTTTCTCCCAGTGGAGGGGAGCTCCTACGAGCAGTACTTC CASSFLPVEGSSYEQYF
TRBJ2-5 few 12 . TRBV5-6 TGTGCCAGCACCGATGAACAAGAGACCCAGTACTTC CASTDEQETQYF
TRBJ2-5 . 12 TRBD2 TRBV20-1 TGCAGTGCGGAGCGGGGGGGGGAGACCCAGTACTTC CSAERGGETQYF
TRBJ2-5 few 15 TRBD1 TRBV6-2/TRBV6-3 TGTGCCAGCAGTTACCCGGGGACAGTACAAGAGACCCAGTACTTC CASSYPGTVQETQYF
TRBJ2-5 few 13 . TRBV6-5 TGTGCCAGCAGTCCCCGGAGTACGGAGACCCAGTACTTC CASSPRSTETQYF
TRBJ1-2 few 13 . TRBV18 TGTGCCAGCTCACCAAGCAGGACGGATGGCTACACCTTC CASSPSRTDGYTF
TRBJ1-2 . 11 . TRBV12-3/TRBV12-4 TGTGCCAGCAGGACCAGGGACGGCTACACCTTC CASRTRDGYTF
TRBJ2-4 . 13 . TRBV27 TGTGCCAGCAGTTTATACGGGCCAAACATTCAGTACTTC CASSLYGPNIQYF
TRBJ1-2 many 12 TRBD1 TRBV5-1 TGCGCCAGCAGCTTGGAAGGGGGCCACTACACCTTC CASSLEGGHYTF
TRBJ2-1 few 12 . TRBV19 TGTGCCAGTAGTCCGCGCGGGCAAAGGAAGTTCTTC CASSPRGQRKFF
TRBJ2-3 many 16 TRBD2 TRBV4-2 TGTGCCAGCAGCCAAGATTCGGGGGGAGGACCAGATACGCAGTATTTT CASSQDSGGGPDTQYF
TRBJ2-7 many 13 . TRBV20-1 TGCAGTGCTAGTGGGCTAGATTACCACGAGCAGTACTTC CSASGLDYHEQYF
TRBJ2-1 few 13 TRBD2 TRBV2 TGTGCCAGTCTAGCGGGAGTAGACAATGAGCAGTTCTTC CASLAGVDNEQFF
TRBJ2-4 . 16 . TRBV20-1 TGCAGTGCTAGAGATGAGGGCGGACCTAAGAAAAACATTCAGTACTTC CSARDEGGPKKNIQYF
TRBJ2-1 . 15 TRBD1 TRBV28 TGTGCCAGCAGTAAAGGACAGGGGGCGAGCAATGAGCAGTTCTTC CASSKGQGASNEQFF
TRBJ2-7 few 14 TRBD2 TRBV5-1 TGCGCCAGCAGCTTGCCTAGCGGGACCTACGAGCAGTACTTC CASSLPSGTYEQYF
TRBJ1-1 few 13 . TRBV29-1 TGCAGCGTGATTCCGGTCGGGAGCACTGAAGCTTTCTTT CSVIPVGSTEAFF
TRBJ1-4 . 16 TRBD1 TRBV25-1 TGTGCCAGCAGCCCAGGGGGCTTTGCAACTAATGAAAAACTGTTTTTT CASSPGGFATNEKLFF
TRBJ2-2 . 19 . TRBV7-6 TGTGCCAGCAGCAAAGAATGGACCTGGCCTGAAAAGAACACCGGGGAGCTGTTTTTT CASSKEWTWPEKNTGELFF
TRBJ2-2 few 14 . TRBV20-1 TGCAGTGCTAGAGTCTCCGGGACCAGCGGGGAGCTGTTTTTT CSARVSGTSGELFF
TRBJ1-5 few 12 . TRBV20-1 TGCAGTGCTAGTATGAGCAATCAGCCCCAGCATTTT CSASMSNQPQHF
TRBJ2-7 many 15 . TRBV5-5 TGTGCCAGCAGCTTGGTGTCCGTTTTGAACTACGAGCAGTACTTC CASSLVSVLNYEQYF
TRBJ2-7 . 15 TRBD2 TRBV7-8 TGTGCCAGCTCGAATGCGGGGGACGACTCCTACGAGCAGTACTTC CASSNAGDDSYEQYF
TRBJ1-6 . 14 TRBD1 TRBV2 TGTGCCAGCACGACGGGACAGGGGGTTTCACCCCTCCACTTT CASTTGQGVSPLHF
TRBJ1-1 few 17 . TRBV12-5 TGTGCTAGTGGTTTGGTAGGACTGGAGGCTCTAGGCACTGAAGCTTTCTTT CASGLVGLEALGTEAFF
TRBJ2-5 . 15 . TRBV13 TGTGCCAGCAGCTTGATTAGCGACAACCAAGAGACCCAGTACTTC CASSLISDNQETQYF
TRBJ1-6 few 19 . TRBV3-1 TGTGCCAGCAGCCAAGATCTTGTAGCAGCGATCTCCTATAATTCACCCCTCCACTTT CASSQDLVAAISYNSPLHF
TRBJ2-5 many 15 . TRBV6-6 TGTGCCAGCAGTTACTACTCCGGAGGTCAAGAGACCCAGTACTTC CASSYYSGGQETQYF
TRBJ2-1 . 13 TRBD2 TRBV7-6 TGTGCCAGCAGCAGCCGGGAGGGGGATGAGCAGTTCTTC CASSSREGDEQFF
TRBJ2-5 few 16 TRBD2 TRBV7-8 TGTGCCAGCAGCAAAATCCTAGCGGGGACCCAAGAGACCCAGTACTTC CASSKILAGTQETQYF
TRBJ2-7 once 15 TRBD2 TRBV9 TGTGCCAGCAGTCCCGGGACTAGCGGGGCCGAGGAGCAGTACTTC CASSPGTSGAEEQYF
TRBJ2-1 few 16 . TRBV29-1 TGCAGCGTTGTAGGGGCCCTACGGAGCTCCTACAATGAGCAGTTCTTC CSVVGALRSSYNEQFF
TRBJ2-7 . 14 . TRBV5-1 TGCGCCAGCAGCTTGGGCGGCCTATCCTACGAGCAGTACTTC CASSLGGLSYEQYF